This T cell receptor beta chain was recorded in a study of shared clonotypes between healthy human individuals (dated by TCRdb to between 2020 and 2021). About the full investigation: The cohort comprised a couple of women and a few men aged 18 to 49 years. For each donor, three plates each were used for CD4 naive and CD4 memory, two plates were used for CD8 naive, and one plate was used for CD8 memory. Blood TCR repertoires of about 5 healthy adults were deeply sequenced to estimate repertoire size and the extent of clonotype sharing between individuals. Libraries were prepared and TCR repertoires were sequenced by different laboratories using diverse techniques, in order to increase sequencing depth and limit assay-specific biases. Each donor's leukapheresis produced roughly between roughly 0.85 and 9.5 billion PBMCs. Broader findings and caveats from the paper: Pairwise subsampling indicated that sequencing depth was expected to affect the degree of clonotype sharing among donors. Sharing across several donors was observed for roughly 5% of naive CD4, around 3.5% of naive CD8, over 2% of memory CD4, and roughly 0.4% of memory CD8 clonotypes. Because the study included a small number of donors, the genetic and exposure-history diversity represented was limited. Larger estimated clonotype richness was generally found for naive subsets than for memory subsets. Compared with non-shared clonotypes, clonotypes shared by all four sorted-subset donors had higher generation probabilities. Rarefaction of sorted-subset datasets indicated incomplete sequencing despite the large sequencing depth. Sampling was restricted to blood, and TCR repertoires in tissues likely differ from the TCR repertoires found in blood.

As regards this clone: The antigen it binds to is not known. No base-level quality is on record; no much larger clone is a single base apart.

Using the deep immunoSEQ assay, multiplex PCR amplified TCR CDR3 regions from genomic DNA. Extracted genomic DNA from each cell subset was spread evenly across all wells of several immunoSEQ 96-well plates, with each plate serving as a replicate. Each replicate PCR for sorted subsets received about 180 ng genomic DNA, equal to tens of thousands of T cell genomes. Purified libraries were quantified with a Qubit 3.0 fluorometer, sized on a Bioanalyzer 2100, and re-quantified with the KAPA Library Quantification kit. A separate single-read 150-cycle Illumina NextSeq 550 flow cell was used to sequence each immunoSEQ 96-well plate. As for the authors' bioinformatics: Because the immunoSEQ output held only junctional sequences and lacked quality scores, the filtering could not match the filtering applied to full-length reads. To assign V/J genes and CDR3, sequences were annotated against IMGT germline references using PyIR, a Python wrapper for IgBLAST v1.9. Any read was removed if the V/J assignment was weak (E-value above 1e-6), the CDR3 was missing, or the read contained stop codons, out-of-frame junctions, or ambiguous translated residues. V3J clonotypes were defined by identical inferred V gene, J gene, and CDR3 amino acid sequence. Percentage overlap between repertoires was calculated by dividing the number of shared unique clonotypes by the size of the smaller repertoire. Repertoire richness was assessed with RTK rarefaction, the Chao1 estimator, and Recon v2.1 estimates of unobserved clonotypes. For all TCRbeta clonotypes obtained by the gDNA method from a few donors, generation probabilities were computed with OLGA. What TCRdb holds here is the immuneACCESS table cut down to in-frame rearrangements. Part of the clones is not present; checked against another copy, under half of the missing clones reflect an unresolved V gene, and the others are unexplained. That table gives V, J and clone size, and the DNA gave D and trimming. This sample holds a few million clones; around nine tenths were observed only once. Roughly 0.15% of the sample goes to the ten largest clones.

Donors were healthy HIV-negative adults with no recently reported acute infections or vaccinations. Every donor was a Caucasian adult living in Nashville, Tennessee, USA. CD4+ T cells were enriched by magnetic negative selection, after which naive cells were positively selected on CD45RA and the negative fraction was taken as the memory subset. After blood collection by leukapheresis, PBMCs were isolated using Ficoll-Histopaque density gradient centrifugation and then cryopreserved in the vapor phase of liquid nitrogen. Analytical flow cytometry was used to check the purity and quantity of each magnetically sorted T cell population. Genomic DNA was isolated from every sorted fraction and measured by UV absorbance on a Nanodrop 2000c. CDR1 and CDR2 are read off the germline V gene as SGHRS and YFSETQ. From the cysteine up to the phenylalanine, the CDR3 has a length of 14 residues. The kept DNA is CDR3 alone, 42 bases in frame from the first base. V drops 7 bases and J drops 0 bases, leaving 10 bases in between.

Sample: naive CD4+ T cells sorted from blood. Read against the paper, the sample's cell subset or site label means: CD45RA+ positively selected. This TCR was sampled from a man between 18 and 35 years old in good health. The chain was built from TRBV5-1 and TRBJ2-2, with the D segment identity uncertain. CDR3 region: CASDRETNTGELFF. The nucleotides read TGCGCCAGCGATCGAGAGACGAACACCGGGGAGCTGTTTTTT.